A single sample gave rise to the 24 T cell receptor beta chains below, sequenced in a study of siplizumab effects on memory and regulatory T cells. Only in-frame clones appear in the TCRdb table, and some are missing; sequencing was by immunoSEQ multiplex PCR. The data hold 55,000 to 70,000 clones, with approximately 93% observed a single time. What was sequenced was CD8+ T cells sorted from blood. The receptors come from a human donor in good health.

The V call is TRBV20-1, the J call TRBJ2-2, with D uncertain. The CDR3 extends over 10 amino acids. The V end was cut by 5 bases, the J end by 7 bases, with 5 bases between. Germline V gene lookup returns CDR1 DFQATT and CDR2 SNEGSKA (reference sequence). The CDR3, as DNA: TGCAGTGCTCCTTTCGGGGAGCTGTTTTTT. It codes for CSAPFGELFF.

CDR3 loop: CASSQGGSGSGNTIYF. The CDR3 nucleotides read TGCGCCAGCAGCCAAGGCGGGTCAGGCTCTGGAAACACCATATATTTT. The J gene is TRBJ1-3, the V gene TRBV4-1; D gene ambiguous. The CDR3 has 16 residues. CDR1 MGHRA and CDR2 YSYEKL come from the germline V gene. Trimming took off 1 base at V and 0 bases at J, with 10 bases between the two ends.

The chain couples TRBV7-6 to TRBJ1-3, with no clear D. CDR3 length: 16 amino acids. Deletions cut 0 bases from V and 2 bases from J, with 11 bases between. Germline CDR1 SGHVS, CDR2 FNYEAQ. The CDR3 DNA sequence: TGTGCCAGCAGCTTAGCGCTGGTGGGAGCTGGAAACACCATATATTTT. Protein sequence: CASSLALVGAGNTIYF.

The J gene is TRBJ2-2, the V gene TRBV7-9; maybe TRBD1 (6 bases). V was clipped by 5 bases and J by 5 bases, with 15 bases between them. The CDR3 loop spans 15 amino acids. Per the germline V gene, CDR1 is SEHNR and CDR2 is FQNEAQ (reference sequence). The CDR3 DNA sequence: TGTGCCAGCAGCCAACAGGGAATGAGAACCGGGGAGCTGTTTTTT. Protein sequence: CASSQQGMRTGELFF.

The gene calls are TRBV25-1 and TRBJ1-1; D gene ambiguous. Germline values: CDR1 MGHDK, CDR2 SYGVNS. The V and J ends lost 6 bases and 10 bases respectively, with 12 bases between them. The CDR3 contains 11 residues. The CDR3 is CASRALAGAFF. CDR3 nucleotide sequence: TGTGCCAGCAGAGCTCTGGCGGGAGCTTTCTTT.

The chain joins TRBV6-5 to TRBJ2-7, with a possible D match to TRBD2 (5 bases). CDR1 is MNHEY, CDR2 SVGAGI, per germline. This CDR3 spans 13 amino acids. The ends were cut back, 2 bases at V and 1 base at J, with 6 bases in the middle. The CDR3 here is CASSYEGSYEQYF. In nucleotides, the CDR3 is TGTGCCAGCAGTTACGAGGGTTCCTACGAGCAGTACTTC.

This chain uses TRBV19 with TRBJ2-2, with D tentatively TRBD2 (6 bases). The V end was cut by 1 base, the J end by 9 bases, with 18 bases between. Germline V lookup: CDR1 LNHDA, CDR2 SQIVND (reference sequence). CDR3 length: 16 amino acids. The CDR3 reads CASSIGGRAGPRELFF. In DNA form, the CDR3 reads TGTGCCAGTAGTATAGGCGGCAGGGCGGGGCCCCGGGAGCTGTTTTTT.

The chain couples TRBV25-1 to TRBJ2-7; 14 bases match TRBD2. V lost 4 bases and J lost 7; bases outside the gene matches: 6. This CDR3 region has 15 residues. CDR1 is MGHDK and CDR2 is SYGVNS in the germline V gene. The CDR3 sequence is CASSVGTSGRVEQYF. The DNA for the CDR3 is TGTGCCAGCAGTGTAGGGACTAGCGGGAGAGTGGAGCAGTACTTC.

This clone came up once. This sequence joins TRBV30 and TRBJ1-4; no firm D call. Trimming removed 4 bases at V and 0 bases at J, with 3 bases between. This CDR3 comprises 12 residues. The V gene's germline CDR1 is GTSNPN and CDR2 SVGIG (reference sequence). This CDR3 reads CAWTPTNEKLFF. CDR3 bases: TGTGCCTGGACACCAACTAATGAAAAACTGTTTTTT.

The J gene is TRBJ2-2, the V gene TRBV29-1, with D perhaps matching TRBD1 (5 bases). CDR3 size: 14 residues. Trimming stripped 2 bases from V and 4 bases from J, with 11 bases between. CDR1 and CDR2 from the germline V gene are SQVTM and ANQGSEA. The CDR3 here is CSVERQGFTGELFF. CDR3 nucleotides: TGCAGCGTTGAACGGCAGGGATTCACCGGGGAGCTGTTTTTT.

The chain couples TRBV6-5 to TRBJ1-1, with D perhaps TRBD1 (5 bases). This CDR3 is built from 13 residues. Germline V gene data show CDR1 as MNHEY and CDR2 as SVGAGI. The germline V and J ends were trimmed by 11 bases and 1 base, with 14 bases remaining between them. The CDR3 reads CAGQGTRNTEAFF. DNA for the CDR3: TGTGCCGGTCAGGGTACCCGGAACACTGAAGCTTTCTTT.

As concerns this clone: The same CDR3 can be traced to other DNA sequences in this sample. The genes are TRBV6-5 and TRBJ2-7; D is perhaps TRBD2 (5 bases). Germline V gives CDR1 MNHEY, CDR2 SVGAGI. Trimming stripped 0 bases from V and 4 bases from J, with 13 bases between. The length of the CDR3 is 15 residues. CDR3 sequence (DNA): TGTGCCAGCAGTTACTCGTCGGGTAGGACTTACGAGCAGTACTTC. It specifies CASSYSSGRTYEQYF.

In its sample, this clone was seen many times. Here the CDR3 DNA reads TGTGCCAGCAGCTTAGTGTTCTACGAGCAGTACTTC. This gives the protein CASSLVFYEQYF. The rearrangement links TRBV7-6 to TRBJ2-7; D is unresolved. With 1 base removed from V and 3 bases from J, the gap between germline ends came to 4 bases. The CDR3 runs 12 residues. Germline-derived CDR1 and CDR2 are SGHVS and FNYEAQ. Complete variable domain (other parts from reference TRBV7-6 and TRBJ2-7): GAGVSQSPRYKVTKRGQDVALRCDPISGHVSLYWYRQALGQGPEFLTYFNYEAQQDKSGLPNDRFSAERPEGSISTLTIQRTEQRDSAMYRCASSLVFYEQYFGPGTRLTVT.

This chain connects TRBV28 to TRBJ2-1; D perhaps matches TRBD1 (5 bases). CDR3 size: 12 residues. CDR1 and CDR2 (germline): MDHEN, SYDVKM. V was shortened by 3 bases and J by 8 bases, with 8 bases between the two germline ends. CDR3 DNA sequence: TGTGCCAGCAGTTTTAAGGGGTATGAGCAGTTCTTC. This sequence encodes CASSFKGYEQFF.

The CDR3 region has the DNA TGTGCCAGCAGTGCACCGTTTACCGACGAGCAGTACTTC. Its protein product is CASSAPFTDEQYF. The chain recombines TRBV6-5 with TRBJ2-7, with D hard to call. The CDR3 is 13 amino acids. Trimming removed 5 bases from V and 5 bases from J, with 13 bases in between. Germline V gene data show CDR1 as MNHEY and CDR2 as SVGAGI.

The rearrangement links TRBV28 to TRBJ2-5; D is perhaps TRBD1 (5 bases). Trimming shortened V by 2 bases and J by 3 bases, and 13 bases separated the two germline ends. The CDR3 loop spans 15 amino acids. Germline V gene data show CDR1 as MDHEN and CDR2 as SYDVKM. The CDR3 DNA reads as TGTGCCAGCAGTTTAATCCCTGGGGCCGAAGAGACCCAGTACTTC. Protein: CASSLIPGAEETQYF. Complete variable domain (other parts from reference TRBV28 and TRBJ2-5): DVKVTQSSRYLVKRTGEKVFLECVQDMDHENMFWYRQDPGLGLRLIYFSYDVKMKEKGDIPEGYSVSREKKERFSLILESASTNQTSMYLCASSLIPGAEETQYFGPGTRLLVL.

The chain combines TRBV27 with TRBJ2-7; TRBD1 might be the D (5 bases). Germline CDR1 and CDR2: MNHEY and SMNVEV (reference sequence). The CDR3 extends over 12 amino acids. Trimming cost V 2 bases and J 6 bases, with 8 bases left between them. The chain's CDR3 is CASSLAGFEQYF. Here the CDR3 DNA reads TGTGCCAGCAGTTTAGCAGGGTTCGAGCAGTACTTC.

This chain joins TRBV5-4 and TRBJ2-6; D might be TRBD2 (6 bases). V lost 5 bases and J lost 8, with 14 bases in between. Per germline, CDR1 SGHNT and CDR2 YYREEE (reference sequence). This CDR3 region has 14 residues. CDR3 nucleotide sequence: TGTGCCAGCAGGGATGCGGGACTGCCCAACGTCCTGACTTTC. Translated, it gives CASRDAGLPNVLTF.

The chain has TRBV4-2 and TRBJ1-2; no firm D call. Per the germline V gene, CDR1 is LGHNA and CDR2 is YNFKEQ. With 1 base removed from V and 7 bases from J, the gap between germline ends came to 13 bases. The CDR3 totals 14 residues. The CDR3 nucleotides are TGTGCCAGCAGCCAAGGCAAAGGACGAGTTGGCTACACCTTC. This translates into CASSQGKGRVGYTF.

This clone was found a few times. This sequence joins TRBV5-4 and TRBJ2-5, with 10 bases aligning to TRBD2. The V gene end was trimmed by 5 bases and the J gene end by 3 bases; junction bases not matched to a gene: 10. The CDR3 runs to 16 residues. Germline V CDR1 and CDR2: SGHNT, YYREEE (reference sequence). The CDR3 bases are TGTGCCAGCAGGAGCATTCTAGCGGGAGAAGAAGAGACCCAGTACTTC. Translation gives CASRSILAGEEETQYF.

The V and J genes are TRBV2 and TRBJ2-3, with 7 bases matching TRBD2. This CDR3 is 13 amino acids long. CDR1 and CDR2 (germline): SNHLY, FYNNEI. V dropped 8 bases and J dropped 1; count of bases not matched to a gene: 3. The CDR3 region has the DNA TGTGCCAGCGCTAGCGGAGGCACAGATACGCAGTATTTT. Translated: CASASGGTDTQYF.

The rearrangement links TRBV25-1 to TRBJ1-2, with D uncertain. V was trimmed by 1 base and J by 1 base, leaving 7 bases between them. CDR3 length equals 14 residues. From germline, CDR1 is MGHDK and CDR2 SYGVNS. The CDR3 loop is CASSELDHNYGYTF. Written as DNA, the CDR3 is TGTGCCAGCAGTGAATTGGACCATAACTATGGCTACACCTTC.

Only one count was recorded for this clone. J is TRBJ2-7 and V is TRBV9, with 8 positions matching TRBD2. V shed 3 bases and J 6 bases; nucleotides not matched to a gene: 8. In germline, CDR1 is SGDLS, CDR2 YYNGEE. The CDR3 is 14 amino acids. For the CDR3, the DNA is TGTGCCAGCAGCGCCTCTGCGGGAGGTAGCGAGCAGTACTTC. This gives the protein CASSASAGGSEQYF.

This clone has more than one count but fewer than ten. The rearrangement links TRBV19 to TRBJ1-1; maybe TRBD1 (6 bases). V was pared by 4 bases and J by 7 bases, with 16 bases between. In germline, CDR1 is LNHDA, CDR2 SQIVND (reference sequence). CDR3 size: 14 residues. Here the CDR3 reads CASSKIGQSYEAFF. The CDR3 DNA reads as TGTGCCAGTAGTAAGATCGGACAGAGTTATGAAGCTTTCTTT.